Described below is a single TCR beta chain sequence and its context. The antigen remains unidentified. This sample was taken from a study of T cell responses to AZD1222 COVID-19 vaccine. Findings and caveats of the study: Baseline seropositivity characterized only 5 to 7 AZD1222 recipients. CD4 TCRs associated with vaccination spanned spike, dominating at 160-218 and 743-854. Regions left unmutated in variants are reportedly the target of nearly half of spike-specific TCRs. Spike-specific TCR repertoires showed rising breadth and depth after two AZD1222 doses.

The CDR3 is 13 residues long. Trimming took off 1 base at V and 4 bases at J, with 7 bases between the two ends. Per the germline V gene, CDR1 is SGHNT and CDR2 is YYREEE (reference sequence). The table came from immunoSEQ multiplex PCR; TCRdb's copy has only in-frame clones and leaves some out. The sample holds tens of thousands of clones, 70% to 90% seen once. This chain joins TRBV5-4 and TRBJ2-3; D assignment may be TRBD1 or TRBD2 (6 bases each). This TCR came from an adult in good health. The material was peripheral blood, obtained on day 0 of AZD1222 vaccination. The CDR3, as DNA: TGTGCCAGCAGCTTGAGGGGGGCAGATACGCAGTATTTT. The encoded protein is CASSLRGADTQYF.